The 25 T cell receptor beta chains listed next were all sequenced from one sample in a study of T cells of healthy individuals. TCRdb re-analysed the 5' RACE reads in MiXCR, keeping a single row per CDR3 protein. The repertoire holds approximately 100,000 distinct CDR3 sequences, with roughly 15% as singletons. The receptors here all came from a human donor in good health.

In its sample, this clonotype was seen a few times. The chain uses TRBV28 and TRBJ2-3, with D tentatively TRBD1 or TRBD2 (5 bases each). V was cut by 3 bases and J by 6 bases, with 13 bases left in between. The CDR3 extends over 14 amino acids. Germline V gene data show CDR1 as MDHEN and CDR2 as SYDVKM. The CDR3 bases are TGTGCCAGCAGTTTCTCTGGGGGTAGGGATACGCAGTATTTT. It translates to CASSFSGGRDTQYF.

The chain combines TRBV4-2 with TRBJ1-4; 8 nucleotides line up with TRBD1. The CDR3 is made up of 14 amino acids. The germline CDR1 and CDR2 sequences are LGHNA and YNFKEQ. Losses at the gene ends were 4 bases for V and 7 bases for J; bases not matched to a gene: 5. The CDR3 region is CASSPDRGGEKLFF. CDR3 coding DNA: TGTGCCAGCAGCCCCGACAGGGGCGGTGAAAAACTGTTTTTT.

The chain employs TRBV6-5 and TRBJ2-1; no clear D gene. Deletions cut 3 bases from V and 7 bases from J, with 4 bases between. The CDR3 spans 11 residues. The germline V gene has CDR1 MNHEY and CDR2 SVGAGI. This CDR3 is CASSYRNEQFF. CDR3 DNA: TGTGCCAGCAGTTATCGTAATGAGCAGTTCTTC.

CDR3 bases: TGCGCCAGCAGCCAAGATCTTGAGGGTTACGAGCAGTACTTC. Its protein product is CASSQDLEGYEQYF. The rearrangement links TRBV4-3 to TRBJ2-7; the D gene is possibly TRBD2 (5 bases). The V gene's germline CDR1 is LGHNA and CDR2 YSLEER. V lost 0 bases and J lost 4, with 10 bases in between. The CDR3 has 14 residues.

This chain uses TRBV5-1 with TRBJ2-1, with 9 bases fitting TRBD2. CDR3 length: 15 residues. After removal of 0 bases from V and 4 bases from J, the junction contained 2 bases not matched to a gene. Germline assignment: CDR1 SGHRS and CDR2 YFSETQ. The CDR3 reads CASSLGTSEYNEQFF. Written as DNA, the CDR3 is TGCGCCAGCAGCTTGGGGACTAGCGAGTACAATGAGCAGTTCTTC.

The V gene is TRBV7-2, the J gene TRBJ2-5; 8 nucleotides line up with TRBD2. In germline, CDR1 is SGHTA, CDR2 FQGNSA. The V and J ends lost 5 bases and 4 bases, in that order; junction bases with no gene match: 6. This CDR3 contains 14 residues. This CDR3 is CASSRAGVAETQYF. The CDR3 coding sequence is TGTGCCAGCAGCAGAGCGGGAGTCGCAGAGACCCAGTACTTC.

The V gene is TRBV28, the J gene TRBJ1-2; D remains unclear. The V end was cut by 5 bases, the J end by 4 bases, with 11 bases between. Germline-derived CDR1 and CDR2 are MDHEN and SYDVKM. The CDR3 consists of 13 residues. DNA for the CDR3: TGTGCCAGCAGTCCCCTGGACGGCTATGGCTACACCTTC. Its protein product is CASSPLDGYGYTF.

The rearrangement uses TRBV20-1 and TRBJ1-6; D uncertain. The V and J ends lost 6 bases and 12 bases respectively, with 21 bases between them. The CDR3 loop spans 14 amino acids. Germline CDR1 reads DFQATT; CDR2 reads SNEGSKA (reference sequence). The DNA of the CDR3 is TGCAGTGCACCTGAAGGGCAGGCTGGAGGACCCCTCCACTTT. It translates to CSAPEGQAGGPLHF.

This clonotype occurred a few times. V is TRBV3-1 and J is TRBJ2-1; no clear D. The CDR3 totals 12 residues. V was pared by 4 bases and J by 8 bases, with 9 bases between. Germline V gene sequence: CDR1 LGHDT, CDR2 YNNKEL (reference sequence). The CDR3 here is CASSRGIHEQFF. In DNA, the CDR3 is TGTGCCAGCAGCCGTGGCATCCATGAGCAGTTCTTC.

The sample holds many counts of this clonotype. The chain employs TRBV6-2 or TRBV6-3 and TRBJ2-5; D ambiguous. The V gene lost 5 bases and the J gene lost 2 bases, with 3 bases spanning the gap. Per germline, CDR1 MNHEY and CDR2 SVGEGT. This CDR3 contains 11 residues. Written as DNA, the CDR3 is TGTGCCAGCAGTCGACAAGAGACCCAGTACTTC. It translates to CASSRQETQYF.

This clonotype came up many times. One end of the junction does not line up with germline, which may come from a read error. This chain connects TRBV13 to TRBJ1-2; D is perhaps TRBD1 (5 bases). The CDR3 has 13 amino acids. Germline lookup yields CDR1 PRHDT and CDR2 FYEKMQ (reference sequence). CDR3 sequence reads: CASRPNGRQGNFF. The CDR3 nucleotides are TGTGCCAGCAGACCCAATGGAAGGCAGGGTAACTTCTTC.

The chain couples TRBV6-4 to TRBJ2-1, with 8 bases that match TRBD2. Germline V gene data show CDR1 as MRHNA and CDR2 as SNTAGT. CDR3 size: 16 residues. J gave up 6 bases and V 0 bases, and 7 bases lay outside the gene matches. The CDR3 is CASSDSRREEVNEQFF. CDR3 in DNA: TGTGCCAGCAGTGACTCGAGGCGGGAGGAGGTCAATGAGCAGTTCTTC.

This clonotype was counted between two and nine times. The chain uses TRBV6-6 and TRBJ1-4; D gene uncertain. This CDR3 is built from 16 residues. Germline lookup yields CDR1 MNHNY and CDR2 SVGAGI (reference sequence). Trimming shortened V by 7 bases and J by 0 bases, and 15 bases separated the two germline ends. In DNA, the CDR3 is TGTGCCAGCAACCCCGTCGGCGCTGCAACTAATGAAAAACTGTTTTTT. Amino acid sequence: CASNPVGAATNEKLFF.

This clonotype was picked up many times. V gene TRBV28 combines with J gene TRBJ2-1; D unclear. Trimming took off 3 bases at V and 6 bases at J, with 9 bases between the two ends. This CDR3 comprises 13 residues. Germline CDR1 is MDHEN and CDR2 is SYDVKM. The CDR3 region is CASSFPPLNEQFF. CDR3 in DNA: TGTGCCAGCAGTTTTCCCCCTCTCAATGAGCAGTTCTTC.

This clonotype was observed at least ten times. The chain carries TRBV12-3 or TRBV12-4 and TRBJ2-7; D might be TRBD2 (5 bases). V was pared by 5 bases and J by 7 bases, with 15 bases between. The CDR3 runs 13 residues. Written as DNA, the CDR3 is TGTGCCAGCAGTGTACGGACTGTTGGAGAGCAGTACTTC. It encodes CASSVRTVGEQYF.

The sample holds a few counts of this clonotype. The CDR3 here is CSARHSGSSDTQYF. In DNA, the CDR3 is TGCAGTGCTAGACATAGCGGGAGCTCAGATACGCAGTATTTT. The V call is TRBV20-1, the J call TRBJ2-3; 9 bases are shared with TRBD2. The germline V gene encodes CDR1 DFQATT and CDR2 SNEGSKA (reference sequence). V lost 2 bases and J lost 4; bases outside the gene matches: 4. The CDR3 loop spans 14 amino acids.

This clonotype was counted ten times or more. CDR3 nucleotides: TGTGCCAGCAGGATGACAGGGCAAGGGACAGATACGCAGTATTTT. It encodes CASRMTGQGTDTQYF. The chain couples TRBV28 to TRBJ2-3, with TRBD1 matching 7 bases. The V gene end was trimmed by 6 bases and the J gene end by 3 bases; junction bases not matched to a gene: 9. The CDR3 runs 15 residues. Germline loops: CDR1 MDHEN, CDR2 SYDVKM.

The chain couples TRBV5-1 to TRBJ2-7; D is undetermined. This CDR3 spans 15 amino acids. Germline V CDR1 and CDR2: SGHRS, YFSETQ. V lost 0 bases, J lost 2 bases, and 12 bases lay in between. CDR3 in amino acids: CASSLGDQPTYEQYF. DNA for the CDR3: TGCGCCAGCAGCTTGGGCGACCAACCTACCTACGAGCAGTACTTC.

This clonotype was recorded at least ten times. The chain recombines TRBV20-1 with TRBJ1-5; D gene uncertain. V lost 4 bases to trimming and J lost 2 bases, with 12 bases between them. This CDR3 comprises 14 residues. Germline V lookup: CDR1 DFQATT, CDR2 SNEGSKA (reference sequence). CDR3 protein: CSAIPLAGNQPQHF. The CDR3 DNA follows: TGCAGTGCTATTCCCCTGGCGGGCAATCAGCCCCAGCATTTT.

This clonotype was seen ten or more times. The chain uses TRBV27 and TRBJ2-1; 11 nucleotides agree with TRBD2. The V gene's germline CDR1 is MNHEY and CDR2 SMNVEV (reference sequence). This CDR3 is 15 amino acids long. With V trimmed by 5 bases and J by 5 bases, 5 bases remained unmatched. The CDR3 nucleotides are TGTGCCAGCAGTCTCCAGGGACTAGCGGACAATGAGCAGTTCTTC. Its protein is CASSLQGLADNEQFF.

At least ten counts were recorded for this clonotype. The chain carries TRBV18 and TRBJ2-1; 8 bases are shared with TRBD1. V was clipped by 0 bases and J by 7 bases; unmatched bases: 2. CDR3 length: 14 residues. Germline CDR1 reads KGHSH; CDR2 reads LQKENI. DNA of the CDR3: TGTGCCAGCTCACCACCGCAGGGGGCAAATGAGCAGTTCTTC. This gives the protein CASSPPQGANEQFF. Based on the CDR3 plus reference TRBV18 and TRBJ2-1, the full variable domain is NAGVMQNPRHLVRRRGQEARLRCSPMKGHSHVYWYRQLPEEGLKFMVYLQKENIIDESGMPKERFSAEFPKEGPSILRIQQVVRGDSAAYFCASSPPQGANEQFFGPGTRLTVL.

This clonotype was found many times. The chain has TRBV29-1 and TRBJ2-7; 12 bases agree with TRBD2. V was clipped by 6 bases and J by 2 bases; unmatched bases: 5. The CDR3 length is 14 residues. The germline gives CDR1 SQVTM, CDR2 ANQGSEA. The CDR3 region is CSVLGLAGPYEQYF. In DNA form, the CDR3 reads TGCAGCGTGTTGGGACTAGCGGGCCCCTACGAGCAGTACTTC.

This clonotype rates as medium-sized (0.01 to 0.1%). The CDR3 sequence: CASSQDLGNFPGRDTEAFF. CDR3 DNA sequence: TGCGCCAGCAGCCAAGATCTAGGAAACTTTCCTGGTAGGGACACTGAAGCTTTCTTT. The gene calls are TRBV4-3 and TRBJ1-1; D unclear. Germline V CDR1 and CDR2: LGHNA, YSLEER. Between the trimmed V and J ends, which lost 0 bases and 3 bases, there was a span of 23 bases. The CDR3 spans 19 residues.

This clonotype was observed many times. V is TRBV29-1 and J is TRBJ2-5; D call uncertain. The CDR3 contains 11 residues. Deletions cut 6 bases from V and 0 bases from J, with 5 bases between. CDR1 and CDR2 (germline): SQVTM, ANQGSEA. The CDR3 loop is CSVRYQETQYF. CDR3 DNA: TGCAGCGTCAGGTACCAAGAGACCCAGTACTTC.

Points on this clonotype: A read error may explain this, as a much larger clone is one base away. CDR3 coding DNA: TGCAGTGCTAAACTGGATACGCAGTATTTT. It codes for CSAKLDTQYF. This chain links TRBV20-1 with TRBJ2-3, with D unresolved. CDR3 length equals 10 residues. V was cut by 4 bases and J by 6 bases, with 5 bases left in between. Germline CDR1 and CDR2: DFQATT and SNEGSKA (reference sequence).